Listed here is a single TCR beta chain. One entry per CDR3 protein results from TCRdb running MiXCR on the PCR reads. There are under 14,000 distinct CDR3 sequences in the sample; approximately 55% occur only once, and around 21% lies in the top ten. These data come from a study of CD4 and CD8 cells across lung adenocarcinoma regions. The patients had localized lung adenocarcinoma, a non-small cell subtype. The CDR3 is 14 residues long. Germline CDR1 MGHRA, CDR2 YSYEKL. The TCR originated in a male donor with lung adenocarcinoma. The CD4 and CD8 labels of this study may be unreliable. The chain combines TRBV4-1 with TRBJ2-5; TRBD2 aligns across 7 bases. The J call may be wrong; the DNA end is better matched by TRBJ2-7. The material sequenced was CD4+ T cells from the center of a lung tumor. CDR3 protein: CAAGSGLQPYEQYF. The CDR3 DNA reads TGCGCCGCCGGTAGCGGGCTGCAGCCATACGAGCAGTACTTC.